A single T cell receptor beta chain is shown here with its context. Mismatch with germline at one junction end may stem from a read error. A sample-barcoded 5' primer and a J-beta primer mix were used in a second PCR of about 7 to 11 cycles. TCRdb itself ran the 5' RACE reads through MiXCR, one entry per CDR3 protein. Seen here are roughly 1.5 million distinct CDR3 sequences, 40% to 45% observed once, and the top ten hold less than 5%. The data originate from a study of blood T cells in healthy people across ages. The CDR3 is 15 amino acids. Germline-derived CDR1 and CDR2 are SGHAT and FQNNGV. The chain carries TRBV11-2 and TRBJ2-4; a possible D gene is TRBD2 (5 bases). The J call may be in error: the DNA end matches TRBJ2-7 better. The clonotype was recovered from a woman under 30 in good health. The sequenced material came from blood. The CDR3, as DNA: TGTGCCAACAGCCGCTTTGGGAGCCTAGGCTACGAGCAGTACTTC. Its protein product is CANSRFGSLGYEQYF.